Listed below are T cell receptor beta chains from one sample, sequenced in a study of blood T cell repertoires in COVID-19. Repertoires were generated with immunoSEQ multiplex PCR, while TCRdb's copy carries only in-frame clones and drops some. The sample consists of roughly 190,000 clones, 84% of them appearing once. What was sequenced was peripheral blood. These receptor sequences come from a human donor with acute or convalescent COVID-19. The donor label of this sample is uncertain. CDR3s include the opening cysteine and the closing phenylalanine or tryptophan. A D gene is named only where the DNA matches it firmly. Clone sizes are given selectively: once, few, many, or a class where the clone is expanded.

v_gene: TRBV19; j_gene: TRBJ1-5; abundance: .; d_gene: .; CDR3nt: TGTGCCAGTAGTATTGTCGGACAGTCTTATCAGCCCCAGCATTTT; CDR3aa: CASSIVGQSYQPQHF
v_gene: TRBV5-6; j_gene: TRBJ2-3; abundance: .; d_gene: .; CDR3nt: TGTGCCAGCAGCTCTTCGACAGCCCGAGGCATCACAGATACGCAGTATTTT; CDR3aa: CASSSSTARGITDTQYF
v_gene: TRBV5-1; j_gene: TRBJ1-4; abundance: .; d_gene: .; CDR3nt: TGCGCCAGCACCCTTGGGACAAATCACGAAAAACTGTTTTTT; CDR3aa: CASTLGTNHEKLFF
v_gene: TRBV30; j_gene: TRBJ1-2; abundance: .; d_gene: .; CDR3nt: TGTGCCTGGAGTGTCGGGGTGGGTGGCTACACCTTC; CDR3aa: CAWSVGVGGYTF
v_gene: TRBV5-1; j_gene: TRBJ2-1; abundance: once; d_gene: TRBD2; CDR3nt: TGCGCCAGCAGCTCGGGGGGGACCTACAATGAGCAGTTCTTC; CDR3aa: CASSSGGTYNEQFF
v_gene: TRBV15; j_gene: TRBJ2-3; abundance: .; d_gene: TRBD2; CDR3nt: TGTGCCACCAGCGTGACTAGCCATAGCACAGATACGCAGTATTTT; CDR3aa: CATSVTSHSTDTQYF
v_gene: TRBV4-2; j_gene: TRBJ2-1; abundance: few; d_gene: TRBD2; CDR3nt: TGTGCCAGCAGCCAAGCCGTTCCGGGACTAGCGGGGGACAATGAGCAGTTCTTC; CDR3aa: CASSQAVPGLAGDNEQFF
v_gene: TRBV5-8; j_gene: TRBJ1-5; abundance: .; d_gene: .; CDR3nt: TGTGCCAGCACCATGAGAACGGGGGACGGACAGCCCCAGCATTTT; CDR3aa: CASTMRTGDGQPQHF
v_gene: TRBV5-1; j_gene: TRBJ1-1; abundance: .; d_gene: TRBD1; CDR3nt: TGCGCCAGCAGCTCAACAGGGGGCACTGAAGCTTTCTTT; CDR3aa: CASSSTGGTEAFF
v_gene: TRBV5-1; j_gene: TRBJ2-3; abundance: .; d_gene: TRBD2; CDR3nt: TGCGCCAGCAGCTATGGGACTAGCGGGGGAACAGATACGCAGTATTTT; CDR3aa: CASSYGTSGGTDTQYF
v_gene: TRBV11-3; j_gene: TRBJ2-3; abundance: .; d_gene: TRBD2; CDR3nt: TGTGCCAGCAGCTACGGGGGGATCGGGACTAGCGGATACACAGATACGCAGTATTTT; CDR3aa: CASSYGGIGTSGYTDTQYF
v_gene: TRBV5-5; j_gene: TRBJ1-1; abundance: .; d_gene: .; CDR3nt: TGTGCCAGCAGTCTGGTCGGGAGTGGCACTGAAGCTTTCTTT; CDR3aa: CASSLVGSGTEAFF
v_gene: TRBV9; j_gene: TRBJ2-1; abundance: .; d_gene: TRBD1; CDR3nt: TGTGCCAGCAGCGCGCATGGGGACAGGGCAAATGAGCAGTTCTTC; CDR3aa: CASSAHGDRANEQFF
v_gene: TRBV3-1/TRBV3-2; j_gene: TRBJ1-4; abundance: .; d_gene: TRBD1; CDR3nt: TGTGCCAGCAGCCTACGACAGGGAACGGAAAAACTGTTTTTT; CDR3aa: CASSLRQGTEKLFF
v_gene: TRBV4-1; j_gene: TRBJ2-2; abundance: many; d_gene: TRBD1; CDR3nt: TGCGCCAGCAGTCTAGTTCGGGACAGGGCCACCGGGGAGCTGTTTTTT; CDR3aa: CASSLVRDRATGELFF
v_gene: TRBV2; j_gene: TRBJ2-1; abundance: once; d_gene: .; CDR3nt: TGTGCCAGCAGTTCAAAGAGGGTTGCCTACAATGAGCAGTTCTTC; CDR3aa: CASSSKRVAYNEQFF
v_gene: TRBV5-1; j_gene: TRBJ2-1; abundance: .; d_gene: TRBD2; CDR3nt: TGCGCCAGCAGCTTGACACTAGCGTTAAGCTCCTACAATGAGCAGTTCTTC; CDR3aa: CASSLTLALSSYNEQFF
v_gene: TRBV9; j_gene: TRBJ2-3; abundance: .; d_gene: .; CDR3nt: TGTGCCAGCAGCCCAAGTCAGGCAAAGGTGGGAGATACGCAGTATTTT; CDR3aa: CASSPSQAKVGDTQYF
v_gene: TRBV5-1; j_gene: TRBJ2-3; abundance: .; d_gene: TRBD2; CDR3nt: TGCGCCAGCACTTCCAGCGGGGGGACGACAGATACGCAGTATTTT; CDR3aa: CASTSSGGTTDTQYF
v_gene: TRBV7-9; j_gene: TRBJ2-1; abundance: many; d_gene: TRBD2; CDR3nt: TGTGCCAGCAGCTTTTCGCGGGAGAACAATGAGCAGTTCTTC; CDR3aa: CASSFSRENNEQFF
v_gene: TRBV7-9; j_gene: TRBJ1-1; abundance: .; d_gene: TRBD1; CDR3nt: TGTGCCAGCAGCTTAACAGGGGATTGGAACACTGAAGCTTTCTTT; CDR3aa: CASSLTGDWNTEAFF
v_gene: TRBV20-1; j_gene: TRBJ1-1; abundance: .; d_gene: .; CDR3nt: TGCAGTGCCACAGGGAAAACTGAAGCTTTCTTT; CDR3aa: CSATGKTEAFF
v_gene: TRBV3-1/TRBV3-2; j_gene: TRBJ1-4; abundance: .; d_gene: .; CDR3nt: TGTGCCAGCAGCCAAGATGTCAGGGCTAATGAAAAACTGTTTTTT; CDR3aa: CASSQDVRANEKLFF
v_gene: TRBV7-9; j_gene: TRBJ1-1; abundance: .; d_gene: TRBD1; CDR3nt: TGTGCCAGCAGCTTAGTCGGAGGGGGCCACGCTGAAGCTTTCTTT; CDR3aa: CASSLVGGGHAEAFF
v_gene: TRBV29-1; j_gene: TRBJ1-1; abundance: few; d_gene: .; CDR3nt: TGCAGCGTTGAATCCAGGGGATTTTTTTTATTCTTT; CDR3aa: CSVESRGFFLFF
v_gene: TRBV7-9; j_gene: TRBJ2-3; abundance: .; d_gene: TRBD2; CDR3nt: TGTGCCAGCAGCTTAGGAGCTAGCGGTTTCACAGATACGCAGTATTTT; CDR3aa: CASSLGASGFTDTQYF
v_gene: TRBV10-1; j_gene: TRBJ1-2; abundance: .; d_gene: .; CDR3nt: TGCGCCAGTCGGTATAGCGGTAAGGGCCGGAGAAACTATGGCTACACCTTC; CDR3aa: CASRYSGKGRRNYGYTF
v_gene: TRBV30; j_gene: TRBJ2-7; abundance: .; d_gene: TRBD1; CDR3nt: TGTGCCTGGGGACGACTGGGACAGGGCAACGAGCAGTACTTC; CDR3aa: CAWGRLGQGNEQYF
v_gene: TRBV25-1; j_gene: TRBJ2-1; abundance: .; d_gene: .; CDR3nt: TGTGCCAGCAGTATAGCGAGAAGAGATGAGCAGTTCTTC; CDR3aa: CASSIARRDEQFF
v_gene: TRBV7-2; j_gene: TRBJ2-1; abundance: .; d_gene: .; CDR3nt: TGTGCCAGCAGCTTATTCTCTGGAGAAGGCAATGAGCAGTTCTTC; CDR3aa: CASSLFSGEGNEQFF
v_gene: TRBV6-1; j_gene: TRBJ1-6; abundance: .; d_gene: .; CDR3nt: TGTGCCAGCAGTGATTCAGGCTCCTATAATTCACCCCTCCACTTT; CDR3aa: CASSDSGSYNSPLHF
v_gene: TRBV18; j_gene: TRBJ2-7; abundance: once; d_gene: TRBD2; CDR3nt: TGTGCCAGCTCACCCCGGGGGGGGGCCTACGAGCAGTACTTC; CDR3aa: CASSPRGGAYEQYF
v_gene: TRBV3-1/TRBV3-2; j_gene: TRBJ2-1; abundance: .; d_gene: TRBD2; CDR3nt: TGTGCCAGCAGCCAAAAAGCGGGAGGGAAAAACAATGAGCAGTTCTTC; CDR3aa: CASSQKAGGKNNEQFF
v_gene: TRBV6-5; j_gene: TRBJ2-7; abundance: few; d_gene: .; CDR3nt: TGTGCCAGCAGCTCAGACAACTCCGCTGGGCAGTACTTC; CDR3aa: CASSSDNSAGQYF
v_gene: TRBV3-1/TRBV3-2; j_gene: TRBJ2-1; abundance: .; d_gene: TRBD2; CDR3nt: TGTGCCAGCAGCCAAAGTCGGGCTAGCGGGGCTTCCTACAATGAGCAGTTCTTC; CDR3aa: CASSQSRASGASYNEQFF
v_gene: TRBV11-3; j_gene: TRBJ2-5; abundance: .; d_gene: .; CDR3nt: TGTGCCAGCAGCTTAGATGGACTCAAAGAGACCCAGTACTTC; CDR3aa: CASSLDGLKETQYF
v_gene: TRBV2; j_gene: TRBJ1-1; abundance: .; d_gene: .; CDR3nt: TGTGCCAGCAGCGACAGTAGTAACACTGAAGCTTTCTTT; CDR3aa: CASSDSSNTEAFF
v_gene: TRBV7-8; j_gene: TRBJ1-2; abundance: .; d_gene: .; CDR3nt: TGTGCCAGCAGCCCCCGTGCGATTGGGCAAGCAAACTATGGCTACACCTTC; CDR3aa: CASSPRAIGQANYGYTF
v_gene: TRBV7-2; j_gene: TRBJ2-7; abundance: .; d_gene: TRBD1; CDR3nt: TGTGCCAGCAGCACGGGACAGGGAACCTACGAGCAGTACTTC; CDR3aa: CASSTGQGTYEQYF
v_gene: TRBV10-3; j_gene: TRBJ1-1; abundance: .; d_gene: TRBD1; CDR3nt: TGTGCCATCAGTGAGCTAAGGGGACAGGGGACGAACACTGAAGCTTTCTTT; CDR3aa: CAISELRGQGTNTEAFF
v_gene: TRBV30; j_gene: TRBJ2-2; abundance: once; d_gene: .; CDR3nt: TGTGCCTGGAGTGTAACGGTCCGCGCCGGGGAGCTGTTTTTT; CDR3aa: CAWSVTVRAGELFF
v_gene: TRBV5-4; j_gene: TRBJ2-5; abundance: .; d_gene: TRBD1; CDR3nt: TGTGCCAGCAGCCCACAGGGGGGACAGCGGACCCAGTACTTC; CDR3aa: CASSPQGGQRTQYF
v_gene: TRBV11-1; j_gene: TRBJ2-7; abundance: many; d_gene: .; CDR3nt: TGTGCCAGCAGCTTCACAGTGCAAACGCTGGCATACGAGCAGTACTTC; CDR3aa: CASSFTVQTLAYEQYF
v_gene: TRBV7-9; j_gene: TRBJ1-1; abundance: many; d_gene: TRBD1; CDR3nt: TGTGCCAGCAGTCCTGGACAGGGCGGGAGGGCCACTGAAGCTTTCTTT; CDR3aa: CASSPGQGGRATEAFF
v_gene: TRBV5-1; j_gene: TRBJ2-5; abundance: .; d_gene: .; CDR3nt: TGCGCCAGCAGGATGGAGATGCAGACCCAGTACTTC; CDR3aa: CASRMEMQTQYF
v_gene: TRBV12-3/TRBV12-4; j_gene: TRBJ1-2; abundance: .; d_gene: .; CDR3nt: TGTGCCAGCAGTTTGACAGAGTATTATGGCTACACCTTC; CDR3aa: CASSLTEYYGYTF
v_gene: TRBV7-9; j_gene: TRBJ2-2; abundance: once; d_gene: TRBD2; CDR3nt: TGTGCCAGCAGCCCTAGGTACCTAGCGGGGGACACCGGGGAGCTGTTTTTT; CDR3aa: CASSPRYLAGDTGELFF
v_gene: TRBV15; j_gene: TRBJ2-5; abundance: .; d_gene: TRBD2; CDR3nt: TGTGCCACCAGCGGGGGACTAGCGGGGGGCCAAGAGACCCAGTACTTC; CDR3aa: CATSGGLAGGQETQYF
v_gene: TRBV7-7; j_gene: TRBJ2-2; abundance: .; d_gene: TRBD2; CDR3nt: TGTGCCAGCAGCTTACTTAGCGGGCATTACACCGGGGAGCTGTTTTTT; CDR3aa: CASSLLSGHYTGELFF
v_gene: TRBV16; j_gene: TRBJ1-1; abundance: .; d_gene: .; CDR3nt: TGTGCCAGCAGCCAATCGGGGTCAGGGGCTGAAGCTTTCTTT; CDR3aa: CASSQSGSGAEAFF
v_gene: TRBV9; j_gene: TRBJ1-1; abundance: .; d_gene: .; CDR3nt: TGTGCCAGCAGCGTAGCCGGGAGGGGGGCGGTCACTGAAGCTTTCTTT; CDR3aa: CASSVAGRGAVTEAFF
v_gene: TRBV29-1; j_gene: TRBJ1-3; abundance: .; d_gene: .; CDR3nt: TGCAGCGTAGGGGCCGTGGCTGGAAACACCATATATTTT; CDR3aa: CSVGAVAGNTIYF
v_gene: TRBV7-3; j_gene: TRBJ2-7; abundance: .; d_gene: TRBD1; CDR3nt: TGTGCCAGCAGCCCCCCGGGACAGCCCTACGAGCAGTACTTC; CDR3aa: CASSPPGQPYEQYF
v_gene: TRBV6-4; j_gene: TRBJ2-7; abundance: .; d_gene: .; CDR3nt: TGTGCCAGCAGTGACTCGAGTCGGTGCGGGAACTACGAGCAGTACTTC; CDR3aa: CASSDSSRCGNYEQYF
v_gene: TRBV6-5; j_gene: TRBJ2-7; abundance: .; d_gene: TRBD2; CDR3nt: TGTGCCAGCGAGCGGGAGGGCCTTTACGAGCAGTACTTC; CDR3aa: CASEREGLYEQYF
v_gene: TRBV19; j_gene: TRBJ1-5; abundance: .; d_gene: .; CDR3nt: TGTGCCAGTAGTCCTCAGGGAATCAATCAGCCCCAGCATTTT; CDR3aa: CASSPQGINQPQHF
v_gene: TRBV7-3; j_gene: TRBJ2-7; abundance: .; d_gene: .; CDR3nt: TGTGCCAGCAGCTTGGAGGCTAGCAGCTACGAGCAGTACTTC; CDR3aa: CASSLEASSYEQYF